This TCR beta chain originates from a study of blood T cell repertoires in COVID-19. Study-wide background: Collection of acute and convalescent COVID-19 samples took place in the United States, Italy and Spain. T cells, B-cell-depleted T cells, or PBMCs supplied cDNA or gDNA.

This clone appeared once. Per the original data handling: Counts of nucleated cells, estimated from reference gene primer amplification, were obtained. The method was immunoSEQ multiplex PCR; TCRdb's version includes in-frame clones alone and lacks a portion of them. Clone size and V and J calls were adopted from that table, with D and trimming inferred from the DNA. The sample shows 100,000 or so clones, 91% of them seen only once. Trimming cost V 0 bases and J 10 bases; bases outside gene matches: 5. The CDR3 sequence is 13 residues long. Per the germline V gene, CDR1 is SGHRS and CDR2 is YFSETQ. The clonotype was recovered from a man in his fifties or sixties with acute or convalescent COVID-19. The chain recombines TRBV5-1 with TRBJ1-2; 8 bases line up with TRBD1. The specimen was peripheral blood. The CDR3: CASSLDGQGLYTF. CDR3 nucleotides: TGCGCCAGCAGCTTGGATGGACAGGGCCTCTACACCTTC.